The entry that follows covers one T cell receptor (beta chain) sequence. Some clones are missing from TCRdb's copy, which holds only in-frame ones; the method was immunoSEQ multiplex PCR. This table has about 170,000 clones, about three quarters appearing once. These data come from a study of blood T cell repertoires in COVID-19. Whole-study context: Researchers got acute and convalescent COVID-19 samples from the United States, Italy and Spain. Nucleic acid was either cDNA or gDNA, and it came from T cells, B-cell-depleted T cells, or PBMCs.

V shed 2 bases and J shed 1 base, with 8 bases lying between them. The CDR3 is 15 residues long. Germline V CDR1 and CDR2: KGHSH, LQKENI. This receptor was obtained from a man in his sixties with acute or convalescent COVID-19. The chain carries TRBV18 and TRBJ2-2; weak D call: TRBD1 (6 bases). Sample: peripheral blood. The CDR3 coding sequence is TGTGCCAGCTCACCAGACAGGTTGAACACCGGGGAGCTGTTTTTT. It yields the protein CASSPDRLNTGELFF.